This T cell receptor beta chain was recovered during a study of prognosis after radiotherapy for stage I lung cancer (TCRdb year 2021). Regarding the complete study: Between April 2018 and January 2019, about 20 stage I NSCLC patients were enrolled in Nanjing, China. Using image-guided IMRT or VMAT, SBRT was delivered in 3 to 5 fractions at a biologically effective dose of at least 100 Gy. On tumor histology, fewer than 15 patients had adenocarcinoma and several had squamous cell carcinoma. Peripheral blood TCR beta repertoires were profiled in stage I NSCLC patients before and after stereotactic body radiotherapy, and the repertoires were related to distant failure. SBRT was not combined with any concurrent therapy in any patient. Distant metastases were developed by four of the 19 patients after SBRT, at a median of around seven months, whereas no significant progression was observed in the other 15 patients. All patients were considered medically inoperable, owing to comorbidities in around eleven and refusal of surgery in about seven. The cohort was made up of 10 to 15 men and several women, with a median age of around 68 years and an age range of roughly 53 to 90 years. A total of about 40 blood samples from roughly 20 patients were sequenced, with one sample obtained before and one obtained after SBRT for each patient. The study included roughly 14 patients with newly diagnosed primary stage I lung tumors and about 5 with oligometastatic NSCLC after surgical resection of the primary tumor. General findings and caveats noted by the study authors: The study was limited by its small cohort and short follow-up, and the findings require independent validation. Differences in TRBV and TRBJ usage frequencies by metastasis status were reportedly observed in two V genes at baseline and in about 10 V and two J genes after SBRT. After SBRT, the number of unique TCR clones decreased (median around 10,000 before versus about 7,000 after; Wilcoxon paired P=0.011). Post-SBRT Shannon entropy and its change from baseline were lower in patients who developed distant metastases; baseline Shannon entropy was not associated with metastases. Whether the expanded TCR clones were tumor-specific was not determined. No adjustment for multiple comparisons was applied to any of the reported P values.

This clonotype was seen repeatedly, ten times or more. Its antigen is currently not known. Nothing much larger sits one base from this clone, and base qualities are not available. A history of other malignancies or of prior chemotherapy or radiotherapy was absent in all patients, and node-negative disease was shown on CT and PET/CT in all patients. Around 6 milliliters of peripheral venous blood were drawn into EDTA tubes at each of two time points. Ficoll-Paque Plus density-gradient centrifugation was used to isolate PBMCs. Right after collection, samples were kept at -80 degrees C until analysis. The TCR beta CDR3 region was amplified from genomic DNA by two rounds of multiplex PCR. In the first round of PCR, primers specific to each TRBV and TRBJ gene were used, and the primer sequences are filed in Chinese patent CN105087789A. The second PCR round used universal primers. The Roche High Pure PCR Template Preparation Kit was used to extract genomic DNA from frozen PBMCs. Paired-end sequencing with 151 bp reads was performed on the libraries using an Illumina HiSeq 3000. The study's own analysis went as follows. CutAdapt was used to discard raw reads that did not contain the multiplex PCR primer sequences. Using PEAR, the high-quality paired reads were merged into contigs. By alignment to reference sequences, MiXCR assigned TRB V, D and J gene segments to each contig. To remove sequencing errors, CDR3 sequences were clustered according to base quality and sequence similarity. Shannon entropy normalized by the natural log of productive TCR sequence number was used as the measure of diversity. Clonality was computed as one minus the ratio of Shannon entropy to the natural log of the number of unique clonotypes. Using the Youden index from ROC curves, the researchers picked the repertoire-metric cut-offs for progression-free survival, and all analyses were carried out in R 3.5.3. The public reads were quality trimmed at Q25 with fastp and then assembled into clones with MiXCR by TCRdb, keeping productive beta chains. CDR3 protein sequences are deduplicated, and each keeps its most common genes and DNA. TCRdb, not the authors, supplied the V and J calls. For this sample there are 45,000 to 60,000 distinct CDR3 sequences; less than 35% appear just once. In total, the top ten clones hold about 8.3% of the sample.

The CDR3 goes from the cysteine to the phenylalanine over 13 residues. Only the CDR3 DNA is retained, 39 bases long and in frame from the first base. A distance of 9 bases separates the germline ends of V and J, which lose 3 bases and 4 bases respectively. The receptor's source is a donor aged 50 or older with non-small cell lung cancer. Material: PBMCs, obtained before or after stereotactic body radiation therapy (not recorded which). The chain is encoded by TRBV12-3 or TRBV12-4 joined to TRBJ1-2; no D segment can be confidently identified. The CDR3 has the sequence CASSFGEAYGYTF. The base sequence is TGTGCCAGCAGTTTCGGGGAAGCCTATGGCTACACCTTC.